A selection of T cell receptor beta chains follows, all from one sample in a study of blood T cell repertoires in COVID-19. Method: immunoSEQ multiplex PCR; TCRdb's copy keeps in-frame clones and lacks some. The table records 100,000 to 140,000 clones, about four fifths of them present only once. The sequencing input was peripheral blood. The receptors were gathered from a human donor in a cohort sampled during active COVID-19. The CDR3 runs from the conserved cysteine through the conserved F or W. The D gene is left open where the match is weak.

TRBV5-1	.	TRBJ1-2	13	CASSLDSNYGYTF
TRBV19	.	TRBJ1-4	15	CASKPPGGTNEKLFF
TRBV18	TRBD2	TRBJ2-3	17	CASSPLKTSGSTDTQYF
TRBV19	TRBD1	TRBJ1-1	12	CASRRRDSEAFF
TRBV15	.	TRBJ2-7	12	CATSRGAARQYF
TRBV6-2/TRBV6-3	TRBD1	TRBJ2-7	12	CASSRGRYEQYF
TRBV5-1	TRBD1	TRBJ1-1	14	CASSSTGANTEAFF
TRBV3-1/TRBV3-2	.	TRBJ2-1	12	CASSQERQEQFF
TRBV28	TRBD1	TRBJ2-2	17	CASSFPPGTGNTGELFF
TRBV6-6	TRBD2	TRBJ2-7	15	CASSYPAGLLYEQYF
TRBV5-4	.	TRBJ2-1	14	CASSLLDTYNEQFF
TRBV23-1	TRBD2	TRBJ2-1	17	CASAPASGRASYNEQFF
TRBV7-2	.	TRBJ1-4	15	CASSSLGGGNEKLFF
TRBV6-5	TRBD1	TRBJ2-7	13	CASSGQGAREQYF
TRBV7-9	.	TRBJ2-1	15	CASSLAVSADNEQFF
TRBV6-5	TRBD1	TRBJ1-4	14	CASRPWGQGSRLFF
TRBV28	.	TRBJ1-3	15	CASSLVPRSGNTIYF
TRBV7-3	.	TRBJ1-3	15	CASSLGGSSGNTIYF
TRBV6-5	.	TRBJ1-3	11	CASMTGNTIYF
TRBV6-5	.	TRBJ2-1	14	CASSSRVGGREQFF
TRBV7-9	.	TRBJ1-2	15	CASSLVTGGGYGYTF
TRBV4-3	TRBD2	TRBJ2-5	15	CASSQDIAGRETQYF
TRBV2	.	TRBJ2-1	11	CASRYQNEQFF
TRBV28	.	TRBJ1-1	14	CASSWTDSNTEAFF
TRBV14	.	TRBJ2-3	14	CASSLQPGFDTQYF
TRBV28	.	TRBJ2-1	15	CASSRTGAQGGEQFF
TRBV30	.	TRBJ1-2	15	CAWSVRGGFDYGYTF
TRBV5-5	TRBD1	TRBJ2-3	14	CASSLLTGEDTQYF
TRBV6-2/TRBV6-3	TRBD2	TRBJ2-1	14	CASSGAGAYNEQFF
TRBV7-8	TRBD1	TRBJ2-3	14	CASSPGQGSDTQYF
TRBV5-4	TRBD1	TRBJ2-7	14	CASSKPGQPYEQYF
TRBV29-1	.	TRBJ1-3	13	CSGRESSGNTIYF
TRBV11-2	TRBD1	TRBJ1-1	13	CATAGGTENEAFF
TRBV2	TRBD1	TRBJ1-1	15	CASSFTGTGDTEAFF
TRBV3-1/TRBV3-2	.	TRBJ2-1	15	CASSQGIAGYNEQFF
TRBV7-2	TRBD2	TRBJ2-3	18	CASSLGVAGGLGTDTQYF
TRBV30	.	TRBJ2-7	12	CAWSESTGGQYF
TRBV29-1	.	TRBJ2-1	14	CSVRTGTSRDEQFF
TRBV4-3	.	TRBJ2-1	14	CASSFDYQNNEQFF
TRBV28	TRBD2	TRBJ2-1	14	CASGSGSLGLRQFF
TRBV27	TRBD2	TRBJ2-1	17	CASSLVGTSGRAGEQFF
TRBV28	.	TRBJ2-5	13	CASRWEDRETQYF
TRBV4-3	.	TRBJ2-3	17	CASSQDRAGLVADTQYF
TRBV7-3	.	TRBJ2-2	14	CASSRQVNTGELFF
TRBV7-9	.	TRBJ1-3	15	CASSQTVQGLGTIYF
TRBV7-2	.	TRBJ1-5	15	CASSLVQGDNQPQHF
TRBV7-2	TRBD1	TRBJ2-1	17	CASSSQQTGGVNNEQFF
TRBV10-2	TRBD1	TRBJ1-6	13	CASRDTRTGSFHF
TRBV19	TRBD1	TRBJ1-4	14	CASRRQGASEKLFF
TRBV6-2/TRBV6-3	TRBD1	TRBJ1-2	14	CASRPGGESYGYTF
TRBV4-1	TRBD2	TRBJ2-7	14	CASSQGAGAYEQYF
TRBV4-3	TRBD2	TRBJ2-7	20	CASSQRTGLAGGGVTYEQYF
TRBV6-6	TRBD2	TRBJ2-5	16	CASSPAGGGIKETQYF
TRBV28	.	TRBJ2-7	14	CASSFLNAGNEQYF
TRBV4-1	.	TRBJ2-7	15	CASSQPWLEGTEQYF
TRBV27	TRBD2	TRBJ2-7	18	CASSPGTSSNVGRGEQYF
TRBV19	TRBD2	TRBJ2-4	13	CASSIDWTSRGYF
TRBV28	.	TRBJ2-3	12	CASRGVGDTQYF
TRBV24-1	TRBD1	TRBJ2-1	12	CATSDPGQGQFF
TRBV28	TRBD2	TRBJ2-7	16	CASSPFLGGSSYEQYF